This section outlines one T cell receptor beta chain sequence together with its context. Its antigen is still unknown. Per-nucleotide qualities are absent, and no much larger clonotype sits a single base away. The record originates from a study of blood T cell repertoires in COVID-19 (dated by TCRdb to the early 2020s). With regard to the full study: Samples from collaborators originated in the United States, Italy and Spain and spanned both the acute and convalescent phases of COVID-19. The prospective study material was composed of cDNA or gDNA derived from T cells, B-cell-depleted T cells, or PBMCs. Deeply sampled blood TCRbeta repertoires from subjects exposed to, actively infected with, or recovered from COVID-19 were included in the dataset. The repertoires were made available in a free public database intended to serve as a resource for research on the immune response to SARS-CoV-2. The samples were drawn from two sources: the first 160 participants of the ongoing ImmuneRACE study, and approximately 1,300 subjects contributed by 6 global collaborators. A de-identified subject ID, COVID-19 status, age in years and sex were almost always included in the sample metadata. Where available, HLA class I and class II types were obtained from metadata supplied by the sample provider rather than from assay-based typing.

The immunoSEQ Assay, a bias-controlled multiplex PCR, was used to amplify TCRbeta CDR3 regions from genomic DNA. On the authors' methods: The number of nucleated cells in each sample was estimated by amplification of reference gene primers within the assay. Sequence reads were collapsed and filtered to measure the absolute abundance of every unique TCRbeta CDR3 rearrangement. Productive Simpson clonality was computed per sample as the square root of Simpson's diversity index over productive rearrangements. TCRdb holds this immuneACCESS table with in-frame rearrangements only. Some clones are missing; in checked studies, unresolved V genes explain under half, and the rest has no known cause. The DNA gave D and trimming, while V, J and clone size come from that table. Across this sample there are tens of thousands of clones, with about 81% seen only once. The top ten clones comprise around a quarter of the sample.

CDR1 and CDR2 were assigned from the germline V gene as ENHRY and SYGVKD. The junction carries 9 bases between V and J, which are trimmed by 3 bases and 3 bases respectively. Including cysteine and phenylalanine, the CDR3 has 13 amino acids. The DNA shown is the 39-base CDR3, in frame from base 1. Here is what the overall study found, with its caveats: Clinical and demographic metadata were provided uncurated, with the amount varying by source and participant.

The collaborating institutions used their own protocols to collect whole blood in K2EDTA tubes. Collaborator samples were shipped for TCRbeta analysis as frozen whole blood, isolated PBMCs, or DNA extracted from either sample type. This TCR was sampled from a human donor in a cohort sampled during active COVID-19. This sequence uses TRBV10-3 and TRBJ2-7, with TRBD2 tentatively as D gene (5 bases match). The sample consisted of peripheral blood. The nucleotide sequence reads TGTGCCATCAGTGAAATCGGGGTCTACGAGCAGTACTTC. It is translated as CAISEIGVYEQYF.